A single sample gave rise to the 12 T cell receptor beta chains below, sequenced in a study of identical twins. TCRdb reanalysed the 5' RACE reads using MiXCR and keeps one entry per CDR3 protein. Here the sample spans a few hundred thousand distinct CDR3 sequences, under 9.5% being singletons. This sample also belongs to another study, concerning yellow fever vaccine responses in identical twins.

Sample: memory (CD45RO+) T cells sorted from blood. Receptors originate from a woman aged 18-29 years in good health.

In this sample, this clonotype turned up many times. The chain recombines TRBV7-9 with TRBJ2-3; TRBD2 matches 10 bases. The V gene's germline CDR1 is SEHNR and CDR2 FQNEAQ (reference sequence). The length of the CDR3 is 16 residues. V lost 4 bases and J lost 6; bases outside the gene matches: 10. DNA of the CDR3: TGTGCCAGCAGCTCCAAAGCGGGAGGGCCGTCCGATACGCAGTATTTT. Encoded protein: CASSSKAGGPSDTQYF.

V gene TRBV24-1 combines with J gene TRBJ2-5; D possibly corresponds to TRBD2 (5 bases). V lost 9 bases and J lost 5, with 21 bases in between. CDR1 and CDR2 from the germline V gene are KGHDR and SFDVKD. The CDR3 is made up of 15 amino acids. The CDR3, as DNA: TGTGCCACCGGCCCCCGGGGAGAACCTCCTGAGACCCAGTACTTC. Translation: CATGPRGEPPETQYF.

There are a few counts of this clonotype. CDR3 amino acids: CASSDRAPGAGVLFNEQFF. The CDR3 DNA sequence: TGTGCCAGCAGTGATAGGGCCCCCGGCGCCGGGGTTCTGTTCAATGAGCAGTTCTTC. This chain joins TRBV25-1 and TRBJ2-1, with D perhaps TRBD2 (5 bases). CDR3 length: 19 amino acids. Germline CDR1 and CDR2: MGHDK and SYGVNS. The V end was cut by 3 bases, the J end by 6 bases, with 27 bases between. The whole variable domain, remainder taken from reference TRBV25-1 and TRBJ2-1, is EADIYQTPRYLVIGTGKKITLECSQTMGHDKMYWYQQDPGMELHLIHYSYGVNSTEKGDLSSESTVSRIRTEHFPLTLESARPSHTSQYLCASSDRAPGAGVLFNEQFFGPGTRLTVL.

This clonotype was detected many times. The rearrangement uses TRBV5-1 and TRBJ2-3; D gene ambiguous. Trimming cost V 0 bases and J 7 bases, with 12 bases left between them. The CDR3 spans 14 residues. Per the germline V gene, CDR1 is SGHRS and CDR2 is YFSETQ. This CDR3 is CASSLAPSTNTQYF. The CDR3 nucleotides read TGCGCCAGCAGCTTGGCCCCATCAACTAATACGCAGTATTTT.

The chain couples TRBV6-1 to TRBJ1-1; TRBD1 matches 7 bases. The CDR3 runs 16 residues. J lost 5 bases, V lost 3 bases, and 12 bases had no gene match. Germline CDR1 reads MNHNS; CDR2 reads SASEGT. CDR3 sequence: CASSDPGHYRGTEAFF. The CDR3 DNA is TGTGCCAGCAGTGACCCGGGCCATTACAGGGGTACTGAAGCTTTCTTT.

This clonotype was picked up many times. In nucleotides, the CDR3 is TGTGCCACCAGCAGACGACCTACTGATCTACTGGGCGGCTACACCTTC. This gives the protein CATSRRPTDLLGGYTF. This sequence joins TRBV15 and TRBJ1-2; D is unclear. There are 16 residues in the CDR3. V shed 2 bases and J shed 8 bases, with 21 bases lying between them. Per germline, CDR1 LNHNV and CDR2 YYDKDF (reference sequence). The variable domain in full, with the rest retrieved from reference TRBV15 and TRBJ1-2, is DAMVIQNPRYQVTQFGKPVTLSCSQTLNHNVMYWYQQKSSQAPKLLFHYYDKDFNNEADTPDNFQSRRPNTSFCFLDIRSPGLGDTAMYLCATSRRPTDLLGGYTFGSGTRLTVV.

This clonotype occurred many times. The rearrangement joins TRBV11-2 to TRBJ2-1; D gene ambiguous. CDR3 length: 13 residues. CDR1 and CDR2 (germline): SGHAT, FQNNGV. The V and J ends lost 6 bases and 7 bases respectively, with 13 bases between them. For the CDR3, the DNA is TGTGCCAGCAGGGGTTTGGGGAAAAATGAGCAGTTCTTC. As protein: CASRGLGKNEQFF.

The chain combines TRBV27 with TRBJ1-5, with 9 bases aligning to TRBD1. From germline, CDR1 is MNHEY and CDR2 SMNVEV (reference sequence). The CDR3 has 15 amino acids. Trimming cost V 4 bases and J 7 bases; bases outside gene matches: 8. In DNA form, the CDR3 reads TGTGCCAGCAGTTCCGCGACAGGGGGAGGACAGCCCCAGCATTTT. Protein sequence: CASSSATGGGQPQHF.

There are many counts of this clonotype. V is TRBV4-2 and J is TRBJ2-1; 7 positions agree with TRBD2. V lost 0 bases to trimming and J lost 3 bases; unmatched junction nucleotides: 8. Germline assignment: CDR1 LGHNA and CDR2 YNFKEQ. The CDR3 covers 17 residues. As DNA, the CDR3 is TGTGCCAGCAGCCAAGATAAGGGCGGGGGACGCTACAATGAGCAGTTCTTC. It encodes CASSQDKGGGRYNEQFF.

This clonotype has only a few counts. This chain joins TRBV24-1 and TRBJ2-7; 8 bases are shared with TRBD1. With V trimmed by 6 bases and J by 3 bases, 6 bases remained unmatched. Looked up from germline, CDR1 is KGHDR and CDR2 is SFDVKD. The CDR3 extends over 14 amino acids. DNA of the CDR3: TGTGCCACCAGTACCTCAGACAGGGGCTACGAGCAGTACTTC. This codes for CATSTSDRGYEQYF.

This clonotype was seen only a few times. The genes are TRBV2 and TRBJ2-2; 8 bases line up with TRBD1. In germline, CDR1 is SNHLY, CDR2 FYNNEI. CDR3 length equals 16 residues. The trim removed 8 bases at V and 5 bases at J, leaving 13 bases unmatched. CDR3: CASWSRQGLLTGELFF. The CDR3 DNA is TGTGCCAGCTGGTCGAGACAGGGGCTTTTGACCGGGGAGCTGTTTTTT.

In the case of this clonotype: One junction end does not reproduce the germline sequence, and a read error may be involved. This chain connects TRBV11-2 to TRBJ2-1; no definite D call. The CDR3 is 17 amino acids. Germline CDR1 SGHAT, CDR2 FQNNGV. The CDR3 nucleotides are TGTGCCAGCAGCTTAGTTGTGTTTGGACCACGGAGCAATGAGCAGTCCTTC. This translates into CASSLVVFGPRSNEQSF.